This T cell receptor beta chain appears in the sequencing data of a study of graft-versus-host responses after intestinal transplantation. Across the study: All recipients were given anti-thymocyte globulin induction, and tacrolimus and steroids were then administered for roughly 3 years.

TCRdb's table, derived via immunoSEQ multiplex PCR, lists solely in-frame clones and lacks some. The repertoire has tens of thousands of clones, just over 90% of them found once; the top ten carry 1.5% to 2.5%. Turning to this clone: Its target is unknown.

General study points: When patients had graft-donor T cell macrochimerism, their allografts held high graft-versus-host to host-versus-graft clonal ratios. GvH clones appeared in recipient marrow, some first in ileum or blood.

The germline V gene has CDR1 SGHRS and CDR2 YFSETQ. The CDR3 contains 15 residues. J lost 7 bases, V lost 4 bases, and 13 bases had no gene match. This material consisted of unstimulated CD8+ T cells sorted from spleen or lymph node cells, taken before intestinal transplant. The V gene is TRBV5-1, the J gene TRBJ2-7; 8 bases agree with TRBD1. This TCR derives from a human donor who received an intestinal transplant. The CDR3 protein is CASSQPGQGAWEQYF. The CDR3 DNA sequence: TGCGCCAGCAGCCAGCCCGGGCAGGGGGCGTGGGAGCAGTACTTC.